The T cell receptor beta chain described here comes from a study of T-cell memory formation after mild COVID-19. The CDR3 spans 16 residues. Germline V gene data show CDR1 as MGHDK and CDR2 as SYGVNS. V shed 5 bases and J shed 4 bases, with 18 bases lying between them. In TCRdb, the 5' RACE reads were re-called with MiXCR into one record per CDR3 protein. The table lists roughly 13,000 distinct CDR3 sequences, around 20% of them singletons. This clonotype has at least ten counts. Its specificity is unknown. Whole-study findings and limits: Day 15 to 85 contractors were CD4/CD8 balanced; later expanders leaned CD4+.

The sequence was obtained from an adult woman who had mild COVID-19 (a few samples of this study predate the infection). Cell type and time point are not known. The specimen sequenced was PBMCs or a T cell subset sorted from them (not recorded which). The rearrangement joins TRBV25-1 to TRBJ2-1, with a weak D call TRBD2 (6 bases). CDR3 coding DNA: TGTGCCAGCAGTCCCCCCGGGACTTTAAGTTACAATGAGCAGTTCTTC. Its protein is CASSPPGTLSYNEQFF.